Listed here are 6 T cell receptor beta chains from one sample, sequenced in a study of identifying expanded T cells in peripheral blood. Sequencing used immunoSEQ multiplex PCR; TCRdb keeps in-frame clones, though not all of them. The data hold around 68,000 clones, with over 75% observed a single time. Material: blood. The receptor set was obtained from a person aged 18 to 75 in good health.

V usage is TRBV5-1 and J usage is TRBJ1-1, with 9 bases lining up with TRBD1. Germline V gives CDR1 SGHRS, CDR2 YFSETQ. The CDR3 is 14 residues long. V trimming: 5 bases; J trimming: 3 bases; junction bases outside the gene matches: 5. The CDR3, as DNA: TGCGCCAGCAGGGATCGGACAGGGGACACTGAAGCTTTCTTT. Translation: CASRDRTGDTEAFF.

The chain is built from TRBV5-4 and TRBJ2-3; D perhaps matches TRBD1 (5 bases). Trimming removed 4 bases from V and 3 bases from J, with 12 bases in between. Germline loops: CDR1 SGHNT, CDR2 YYREEE (reference sequence). This CDR3 contains 14 residues. In DNA, the CDR3 is TGTGCCAGCAGCGTCAGGGAAACTACAGATACGCAGTATTTT. Translating it yields CASSVRETTDTQYF.

V is TRBV27 and J is TRBJ2-7; 11 bases are a match to TRBD1. Germline lookup yields CDR1 MNHEY and CDR2 SMNVEV (reference sequence). V lost 6 bases and J lost 12; bases outside the gene matches: 7. The CDR3 spans 12 residues. CDR3 sequence: CASSLGQGAMYF. The DNA for the CDR3 is TGTGCCAGCAGCCTCGGACAGGGGGCCATGTACTTC.

This clone is a singleton in its sample. The chain joins TRBV11-2 to TRBJ2-7; D uncertain. The V end lost 5 bases, the J end lost 3 bases, and 5 bases lay between the germline ends. The germline V gene encodes CDR1 SGHAT and CDR2 FQNNGV. There are 11 residues in the CDR3. The CDR3 is CASSPNYEQYF. Here the CDR3 DNA reads TGTGCCAGCAGCCCCAACTACGAGCAGTACTTC.

The chain combines TRBV7-2 with TRBJ1-5, with 7 bases lining up with TRBD1. The CDR3 covers 15 residues. Losses at the gene ends were 3 bases for V and 4 bases for J; bases not matched to a gene: 6. CDR1 and CDR2 from the germline V gene are SGHTA and FQGNSA. Written as DNA, the CDR3 is TGTGCCAGCAGCTTTTCAGGGGGTTTTAATCAGCCCCAGCATTTT. Translating it yields CASSFSGGFNQPQHF. The full variable domain, in which reference TRBV7-2 and TRBJ1-5 provide the parts outside the CDR3, is GAGVSQSPSNKVTEKGKDVELRCDPISGHTALYWYRQSLGQGLEFLIYFQGNSAPDKSGLPSDRFSAERTGGSVSTLTIQRTQQEDSAVYLCASSFSGGFNQPQHFGDGTRLSIL.

This rearrangement joins TRBV5-1 to TRBJ2-7; no firm D call. Germline CDR1 SGHRS, CDR2 YFSETQ. The CDR3 extends over 17 amino acids. Trimming stripped 0 bases from V and 2 bases from J, with 18 bases between. CDR3 in DNA: TGCGCCAGCAGCTTGGCTGTTTCGGGCCGTATCCCCTACGAGCAGTACTTC. Translating gives CASSLAVSGRIPYEQYF.